What follows are 19 T cell receptor beta chains derived from one specimen sequenced in a study of cytomegalovirus exposure and HLA in healthy donors. It was with 60 Vbeta and 13 Jbeta primers that the PCR ran. Sequenced by immunoSEQ multiplex PCR; TCRdb stores in-frame clones only, minus some. The sample has around 100,000 clones, about 66% seen once; the top ten hold approximately 2.1%. Sequenced sample: PBMCs. The receptors derive from a man between 25 and 39 years old in good health and CMV-seronegative.

The chain joins TRBV5-6 to TRBJ2-1, with TRBD2 matching 11 bases. Germline V gene sequence: CDR1 SGHDT, CDR2 YYEEEE. The CDR3 is made up of 15 amino acids. V was clipped by 4 bases and J by 7 bases; unmatched bases: 7. The DNA for the CDR3 is TGTGCCAGCAGCCAACTAGCGGGGGCAGGGAATGAGCAGTTCTTC. This translates into CASSQLAGAGNEQFF.

The chain uses TRBV2 and TRBJ2-6; 8 nucleotides agree with TRBD1. Losses at the gene ends were 8 bases for V and 9 bases for J; bases not matched to a gene: 3. CDR1 and CDR2 from the germline V gene are SNHLY and FYNNEI. The CDR3 sequence is 12 residues long. In nucleotides, the CDR3 is TGTGCCAGCCGGGACAGGCTCAACGTCCTGACTTTC. Translating gives CASRDRLNVLTF.

This rearrangement joins TRBV28 to TRBJ2-7; possibly TRBD1 for D (7 bases). The CDR3 is 15 residues long. Germline lookup yields CDR1 MDHEN and CDR2 SYDVKM. Between the trimmed V and J ends, which lost 6 bases and 3 bases, there was a span of 18 bases. The CDR3 coding sequence is TGTGCCAGCAGCCCCGGAGGGACAGTACGCTACGAGCAGTACTTC. This codes for CASSPGGTVRYEQYF.

V is TRBV7-2 and J is TRBJ2-2; the match to TRBD2 covers 8 bases. Per germline, CDR1 SGHTA and CDR2 FQGNSA. The J segment lost 6 bases and the V segment lost 3 bases, leaving 9 bases of the junction unmatched. There are 16 residues in the CDR3. The CDR3 sequence: CASSFGSGSNSGELFF. DNA of the CDR3: TGTGCCAGCAGCTTCGGCAGCGGGAGTAACTCCGGGGAGCTGTTTTTT.

The chain has TRBV6-4 and TRBJ1-1, with D perhaps matching TRBD1 (6 bases). The CDR3 contains 13 residues. V lost 4 bases and J lost 4, with 10 bases in between. The germline gives CDR1 MRHNA, CDR2 SNTAGT. CDR3 loop: CASSGATGTEAFF. The CDR3 DNA is TGTGCCAGCAGTGGCGCGACAGGCACTGAAGCTTTCTTT.

This clone has a handful of counts. The V call is TRBV4-2, the J call TRBJ2-5; TRBD2 aligns across 10 bases. The CDR3 contains 19 residues. Germline CDR1 reads LGHNA; CDR2 reads YNFKEQ. V was pared by 0 bases and J by 7 bases, with 17 bases of the junction left unmatched. CDR3 sequence: CASSQDVRLAGEPSMTQYF. The CDR3 DNA reads as TGTGCCAGCAGCCAAGATGTACGCCTAGCGGGGGAGCCCTCGATGACCCAGTACTTC.

This chain connects TRBV9 to TRBJ2-5; D perhaps matches TRBD1 (5 bases). This CDR3 has 14 residues. Germline V gives CDR1 SGDLS, CDR2 YYNGEE. V was cut by 0 bases and J by 2 bases, with 8 bases left in between. In DNA, the CDR3 is TGTGCCAGCAGCGTAGGTTCAGGGCAAGAGACCCAGTACTTC. Translating gives CASSVGSGQETQYF. The entire variable domain, with the rest obtained from reference TRBV9 and TRBJ2-5, is as follows: DSGVTQTPKHLITATGQRVTLRCSPRSGDLSVYWYQQSLDQGLQFLIQYYNGEERAKGNILERFSAQQFPDLHSELNLSSLELGDSALYFCASSVGSGQETQYFGPGTRLLVL.

V usage is TRBV5-5 and J usage is TRBJ2-7; TRBD2 aligns across 10 bases. The CDR3 length is 14 residues. The V gene's germline CDR1 is SGHKS and CDR2 YYEKEE (reference sequence). The V gene end was trimmed by 4 bases and the J gene end by 3 bases; junction bases not matched to a gene: 4. For the CDR3, the DNA is TGTGCCAGCAGCGAAATAGCGGGAGGCTACGAGCAGTACTTC. Translated: CASSEIAGGYEQYF. Supplemented by reference TRBV5-5 and TRBJ2-7, the full variable domain reads DAGVTQSPTHLIKTRGQQVTLRCSPISGHKSVSWYQQVLGQGPQFIFQYYEKEERGRGNFPDRFSARQFPNYSSELNVNALLLGDSALYLCASSEIAGGYEQYFGPGTRLTVT.

This rearrangement joins TRBV19 to TRBJ1-2; 9 nucleotides align to TRBD1. V shed 6 bases, J shed 5 bases, and the junction held 10 bases outside the gene matches. The CDR3 runs to 15 residues. CDR1 and CDR2 (germline): LNHDA, SQIVND (reference sequence). The CDR3 DNA reads TGTGCCAGTAGACTCCCGGGACAGGGAGGGTATGGCTACACCTTC. Protein sequence: CASRLPGQGGYGYTF.

The chain uses TRBV6-5 and TRBJ1-1; D might be TRBD1 (5 bases). The germline V gene has CDR1 MNHEY and CDR2 SVGAGI. The CDR3 has 14 amino acids. Trimming pared 5 bases from V and 5 bases from J, leaving 15 bases between. CDR3 region: CASSLRDGGTEAFF. The CDR3 region has the DNA TGTGCCAGCAGTCTCCGGGACGGGGGAACTGAAGCTTTCTTT.

In this sample, this clone turned up a few times. The rearrangement uses TRBV6-5 and TRBJ1-2; maybe TRBD1 (5 bases). V lost 0 bases to trimming and J lost 1 base, with 9 bases between them. CDR1 MNHEY and CDR2 SVGAGI come from the germline V gene. The CDR3 is 15 residues long. The CDR3 DNA follows: TGTGCCAGCAGTTACTCTTACAGGCTTAACTATGGCTACACCTTC. It yields the protein CASSYSYRLNYGYTF.

This clone has more than one count but fewer than ten. This rearrangement joins TRBV25-1 to TRBJ1-2, with TRBD1 matching over 7 bases. CDR3 length equals 14 residues. CDR1 is MGHDK, CDR2 SYGVNS, per germline. J was trimmed by 3 bases and V by 2 bases; bases with no gene match: 3. For the CDR3, the DNA is TGTGCCAGCAGTGAAGAAGACAGGGACTATGGCTACACCTTC. It translates to CASSEEDRDYGYTF.

The count of this clone is one. The chain combines TRBV7-3 with TRBJ1-1; 7 bases align to TRBD1. The CDR3 is 14 amino acids. Germline V gene lookup returns CDR1 SGHTA and CDR2 FQGTGA. V lost 5 bases and J lost 3; bases outside the gene matches: 6. The CDR3: CASSRDSQYTEAFF. The CDR3, as DNA: TGTGCCAGCAGCCGGGACAGCCAATACACTGAAGCTTTCTTT.

A single count supports this clone. The chain carries TRBV10-3 and TRBJ2-1, with TRBD2 matching 14 bases. Germline lookup yields CDR1 ENHRY and CDR2 SYGVKD. The CDR3 sequence is 14 residues long. V shed 10 bases, J shed 8 bases, and the junction held 7 bases outside the gene matches. CDR3 in amino acids: CATTTSGGVDEQFF. As DNA, the CDR3 is TGTGCCACCACGACTAGCGGGGGGGTGGATGAGCAGTTCTTC.

There are a few counts of this clone. This rearrangement joins TRBV30 to TRBJ1-5; 7 bases fit TRBD1. The CDR3 runs to 18 residues. CDR1 and CDR2 (germline): GTSNPN, SVGIG (reference sequence). The V segment lost 0 bases and the J segment 7 bases; nucleotides outside the gene matches: 18. CDR3 amino acids: CAWSVPGRGGQRGQPQHF. CDR3 coding DNA: TGTGCCTGGAGTGTACCGGGGAGAGGGGGCCAACGTGGGCAGCCCCAGCATTTT.

The rearrangement links TRBV7-7 to TRBJ1-1; a possible D gene is TRBD1 (5 bases). The CDR3 runs to 14 residues. V lost 4 bases, J lost 6 bases, and 15 bases lay in between. Germline V gene lookup returns CDR1 SSHAT and CDR2 FNYEAQ (reference sequence). CDR3: CASSSGRVAPEAFF. Written as DNA, the CDR3 is TGTGCCAGCAGCTCCGGCAGGGTAGCCCCTGAAGCTTTCTTT. Based on the CDR3 plus reference TRBV7-7 and TRBJ1-1, the full variable domain is GAGVSQSPRYKVTKRGQDVTLRCDPISSHATLYWYQQALGQGPEFLTYFNYEAQPDKSGLPSDRFSAERPEGSISTLTIQRTEQRDSAMYRCASSSGRVAPEAFFGQGTRLTVV.

This clone appeared a few times. CDR3 region: CASRPTGDSGNTIYF. The CDR3 DNA sequence: TGTGCCAGCAGGCCTACAGGCGACTCTGGAAACACCATATATTTT. This rearrangement joins TRBV6-5 to TRBJ1-3, with D possibly being TRBD1 (5 bases). Germline CDR1 reads MNHEY; CDR2 reads SVGAGI. V lost 6 bases and J lost 0, with 12 bases in between. The CDR3 loop spans 15 amino acids.

V is TRBV5-6 and J is TRBJ2-6, with D perhaps TRBD2 (5 bases). Germline loops: CDR1 SGHDT, CDR2 YYEEEE. Trimming removed 2 bases from V and 0 bases from J, with 12 bases in between. The CDR3 is 17 residues long. CDR3 nucleotide sequence: TGTGCCAGCAGCTTAGTCTTCGGGAACTCTGGGGCCAACGTCCTGACTTTC. It codes for CASSLVFGNSGANVLTF.

This clone was found a few times. This chain connects TRBV7-2 to TRBJ1-6; perhaps TRBD1 as D (6 bases). V was trimmed by 5 bases and J by 7 bases, leaving 18 bases between them. This CDR3 is 16 amino acids long. CDR1 and CDR2 from the germline V gene are SGHTA and FQGNSA. The CDR3 region has the DNA TGTGCCAGCAGCGAGAGAGGGGGGGGTAGCAATTCACCCCTCCACTTT. Its protein is CASSERGGGSNSPLHF. The variable domain in full, with the rest retrieved from reference TRBV7-2 and TRBJ1-6, is GAGVSQSPSNKVTEKGKDVELRCDPISGHTALYWYRQSLGQGLEFLIYFQGNSAPDKSGLPSDRFSAERTGGSVSTLTIQRTQQEDSAVYLCASSERGGGSNSPLHFGNGTRLTVT.